Listed below are T cell receptor beta chains from one sample, sequenced in a study of cytomegalovirus exposure and HLA in healthy donors. Sequenced by immunoSEQ multiplex PCR; TCRdb stores in-frame clones only, minus some. This sample has fewer than 250,000 clones; over 75% occur once, and the top ten carry approximately 2%. Sequenced input: PBMCs. These receptors were taken from a woman between 18 and 29 years old in good health and CMV-seropositive. Each CDR3 is given without its conserved first and last residue. Size is omitted from some rows. Given values are once, few, many or a class for expanded clones.

>TRBV2|few
ARGLAGEVQY
>TRBV5-1|-
ASSVVQAGGWRSTDTQY
>TRBV5-4|-
ASSLDSPGGTDTQY
>TRBV29-1|-
SAPMTGEEF
>TRBV11-3|-
ASSGIGTARYNEQF
>TRBV13|-
ASSSRLAGGPVETQY
>TRBV4-1|-
ASSQRPPDRGRFNYGYT
>TRBV6-1|-
ASSEASRNQPQH
>TRBV5-1|-
ASSPTGLAGGETQY
>TRBV27|-
ASSLSGQVSQPQH
>TRBV5-6|-
ASSFSGGSYEQY
>TRBV2|few
ASSARTGRDQPQH
>TRBV2|-
ASSLEGAGGYT
>TRBV10-1|-
ATEGGRAGEQY
>TRBV30|-
AWTRNTEAF
>TRBV18|-
ASSPKGARTGELF
>TRBV2|-
ASSFPTGGYGYT
>TRBV28|once
ASSLPPGQGNTGELF
>TRBV6-1|-
ASSEKVGATGYDGYT
>TRBV11-3|once
ASSRRTSGNTGELF
>TRBV9|-
ASSVGWGAESSYEQY
>TRBV30|-
AWSLPPTEGGRADTQY
>TRBV28|once
ASSSVGLADYQETQY
>TRBV7-9|-
ASSLGGYSGNTIY
>TRBV28|-
ASRRGRTGFHQPQH